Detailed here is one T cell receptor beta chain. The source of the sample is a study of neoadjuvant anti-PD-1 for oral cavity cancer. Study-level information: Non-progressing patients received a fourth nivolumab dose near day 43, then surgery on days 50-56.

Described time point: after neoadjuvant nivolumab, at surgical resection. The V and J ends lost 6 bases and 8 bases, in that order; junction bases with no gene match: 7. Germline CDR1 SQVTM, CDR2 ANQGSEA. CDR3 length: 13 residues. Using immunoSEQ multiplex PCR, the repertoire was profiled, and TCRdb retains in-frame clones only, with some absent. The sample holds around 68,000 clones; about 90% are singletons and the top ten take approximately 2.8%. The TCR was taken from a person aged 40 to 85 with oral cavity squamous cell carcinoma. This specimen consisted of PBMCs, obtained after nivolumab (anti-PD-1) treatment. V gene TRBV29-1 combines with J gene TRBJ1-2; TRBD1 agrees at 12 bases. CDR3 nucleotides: TGCAGCGTCGGGGACAGGGGGCATCGGGGCTACACCTTC. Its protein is CSVGDRGHRGYTF.